The entry below describes one TCR beta chain. Its cognate antigen is unknown. As defined, naive CD8 cells were CD45RO-negative and positively selected for CCR7, with terminally differentiated effector memory CD45RA+ cells excluded. The CDR3 is 17 residues long. Germline CDR1 is SGHAT and CDR2 is FQNNGV. V was trimmed by 5 bases and J by 4 bases, leaving 18 bases between them. Sequenced by immunoSEQ multiplex PCR; TCRdb stores in-frame clones only, minus some. This sample yields about 2.2 million clones, of which roughly 95% are seen a single time; under 2% belongs to the top ten. This entry is derived from a study of shared clonotypes between healthy human individuals. Across the whole study: Donor ages ranged 18 to 49 years: two women, a few men.

Findings and limits, study-wide: Researchers found naive subsets generally carried larger estimated richness than memory subsets.

The sequence was collected from a man aged 18 to 35 in good health. Some clones in this sample may be carry-over from other donors' samples. The source material was naive CD8+ T cells from PBMCs. The chain carries TRBV11-2 and TRBJ2-6; perhaps TRBD1 as D (6 bases). The CDR3 DNA reads TGTGCCAGCAGCACCCGGACAGCGATTGGGGGGGCCAACGTCCTGACTTTC. Translated, it gives CASSTRTAIGGANVLTF.